The rows below give T cell receptor beta chains drawn from one sample of a study of cytomegalovirus exposure and HLA in healthy donors. The data were produced by immunoSEQ multiplex PCR, yet TCRdb's version contains in-frame clones alone and is incomplete. The sample holds 84,000 or so clones, around 62% seen once. The sequencing input was PBMCs. All receptors derive from a woman in her twenties or thirties in good health and CMV-seropositive. The CDR3 runs from the conserved cysteine through the conserved F or W. The D gene is left open where the match is weak. Clone size is shown for a subset of rows, as once, few, many or a class of expanded clone.

TRBV14	-	TRBJ1-2	-	CASSHGANYGYPF	TGTGCCAGCAGCCACGGAGCCAACTATGGCTACCCCTTC
TRBV6-1	-	TRBJ1-6	-	CASRGANTNSPLHF	TGTGCCAGCAGGGGAGCTAATACGAATTCACCCCTCCACTTT
TRBV28	-	TRBJ2-5	TRBD1	CASSGPGTGEETQYF	TGTGCCAGCAGTGGACCCGGGACAGGGGAGGAGACCCAGTACTTC
TRBV7-2	-	TRBJ1-2	-	CASSQDRNYGYTF	TGTGCCAGCAGCCAGGACAGAAACTATGGCTACACCTTC
TRBV7-6	-	TRBJ1-3	-	CASSMGGVPGNTIYF	TGTGCCAGCAGTATGGGGGGGGTTCCCGGAAACACCATATATTTT
TRBV18	-	TRBJ2-7	-	CASSPLQEQYF	TGTGCCAGCTCACCACTGCAGGAGCAGTACTTC
TRBV15	-	TRBJ1-2	-	CATSRESGMSYGYTF	TGTGCCACCAGCAGAGAATCAGGGATGAGCTATGGCTACACCTTC
TRBV7-2	-	TRBJ2-3	TRBD2	CASSLGGGPTDTQYF	TGTGCCAGCAGCTTAGGCGGGGGGCCCACAGATACGCAGTATTTT
TRBV7-2	once	TRBJ1-5	-	CASSVRDYQPQHF	TGTGCCAGCAGCGTCAGGGATTATCAGCCCCAGCATTTT
TRBV6-6	-	TRBJ1-1	-	CASSHHPRGGAEAFF	TGTGCCAGCAGCCATCACCCTAGGGGGGGCGCTGAGGCTTTCTTT